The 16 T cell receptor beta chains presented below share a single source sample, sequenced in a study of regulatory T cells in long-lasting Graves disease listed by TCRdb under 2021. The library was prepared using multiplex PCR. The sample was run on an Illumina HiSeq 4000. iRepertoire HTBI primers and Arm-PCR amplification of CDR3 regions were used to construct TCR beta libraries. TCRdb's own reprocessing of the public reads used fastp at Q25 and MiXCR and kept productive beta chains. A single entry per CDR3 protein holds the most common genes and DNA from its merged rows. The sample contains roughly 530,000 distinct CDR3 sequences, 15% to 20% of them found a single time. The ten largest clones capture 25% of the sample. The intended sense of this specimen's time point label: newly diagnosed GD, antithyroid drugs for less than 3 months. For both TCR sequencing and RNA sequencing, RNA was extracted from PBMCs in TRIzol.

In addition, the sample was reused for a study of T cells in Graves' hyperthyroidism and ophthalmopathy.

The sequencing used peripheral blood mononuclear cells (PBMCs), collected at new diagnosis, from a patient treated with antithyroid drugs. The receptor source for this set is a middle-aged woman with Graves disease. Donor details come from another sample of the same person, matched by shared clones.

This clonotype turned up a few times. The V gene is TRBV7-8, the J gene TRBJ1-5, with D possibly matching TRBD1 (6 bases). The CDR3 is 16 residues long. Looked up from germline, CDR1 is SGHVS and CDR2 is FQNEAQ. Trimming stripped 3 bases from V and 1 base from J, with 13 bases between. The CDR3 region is CASSLGAIWSNQPQHF. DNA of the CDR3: TGTGCCAGCAGCTTGGGGGCCATTTGGAGCAATCAGCCCCAGCATTTT.

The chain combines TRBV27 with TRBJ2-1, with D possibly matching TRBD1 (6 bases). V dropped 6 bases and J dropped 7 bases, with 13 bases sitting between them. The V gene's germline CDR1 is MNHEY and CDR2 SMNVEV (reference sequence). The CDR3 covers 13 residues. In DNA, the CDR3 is TGTGCCAGCAGGGTCTCAGGGGAAAATGAGCAGTTCTTC. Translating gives CASRVSGENEQFF.

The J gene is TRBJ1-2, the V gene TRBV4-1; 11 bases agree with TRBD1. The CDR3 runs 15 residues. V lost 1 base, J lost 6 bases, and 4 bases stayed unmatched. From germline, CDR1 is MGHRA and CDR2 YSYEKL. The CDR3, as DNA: TGCGCCAGCAGCCAAGTCGGACAGGGGGCGCATGGCTACACCTTC. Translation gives CASSQVGQGAHGYTF.

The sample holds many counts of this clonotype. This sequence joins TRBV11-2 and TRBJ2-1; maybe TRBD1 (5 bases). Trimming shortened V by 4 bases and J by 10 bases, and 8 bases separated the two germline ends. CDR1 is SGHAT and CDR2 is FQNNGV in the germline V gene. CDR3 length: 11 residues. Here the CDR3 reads CASSWGEEQFF. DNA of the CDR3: TGTGCCAGCAGCTGGGGCGAGGAGCAGTTCTTC.

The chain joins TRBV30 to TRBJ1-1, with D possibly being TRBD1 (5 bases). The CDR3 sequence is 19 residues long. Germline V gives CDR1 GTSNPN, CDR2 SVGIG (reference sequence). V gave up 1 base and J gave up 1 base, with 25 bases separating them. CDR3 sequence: CAWSAPLGPRDGWNTEAFF. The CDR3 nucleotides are TGTGCCTGGAGTGCCCCCCTGGGTCCTCGGGACGGATGGAACACTGAAGCTTTCTTT.

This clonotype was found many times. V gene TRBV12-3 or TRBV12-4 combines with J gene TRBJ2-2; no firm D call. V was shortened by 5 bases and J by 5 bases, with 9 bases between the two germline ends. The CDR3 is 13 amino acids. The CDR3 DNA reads TGTGCCAGCAGTCGATGGGCTACCGGGGAGCTGTTTTTT. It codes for CASSRWATGELFF.

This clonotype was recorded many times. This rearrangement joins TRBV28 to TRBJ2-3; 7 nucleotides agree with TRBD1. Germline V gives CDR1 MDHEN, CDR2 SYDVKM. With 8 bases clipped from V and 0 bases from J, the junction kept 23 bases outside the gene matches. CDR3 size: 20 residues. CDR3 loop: CASSYYRGLFGGASTDTQYF. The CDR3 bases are TGTGCCAGCTCCTACTACAGGGGATTGTTTGGCGGTGCTAGCACAGATACGCAGTATTTT.

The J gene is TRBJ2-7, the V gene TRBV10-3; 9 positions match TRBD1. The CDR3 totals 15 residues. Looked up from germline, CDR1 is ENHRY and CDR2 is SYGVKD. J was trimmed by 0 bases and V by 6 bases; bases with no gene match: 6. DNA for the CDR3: TGTGCCATCAGACCGGGACAGGGATACTCCTACGAGCAGTACTTC. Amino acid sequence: CAIRPGQGYSYEQYF.

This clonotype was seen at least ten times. DNA of the CDR3: TGTGCCAGCAGCTTAGATTGGGCAGGGAGTGTCGAGACCCAGTACTTC. It specifies CASSLDWAGSVETQYF. This chain joins TRBV11-2 and TRBJ2-1; D tentatively reads TRBD1 or TRBD2 (5 bases each). The assigned J gene may be wrong: the sequence end matches TRBJ2-5 better. This CDR3 region has 16 residues. CDR1 SGHAT and CDR2 FQNNGV come from the germline V gene.

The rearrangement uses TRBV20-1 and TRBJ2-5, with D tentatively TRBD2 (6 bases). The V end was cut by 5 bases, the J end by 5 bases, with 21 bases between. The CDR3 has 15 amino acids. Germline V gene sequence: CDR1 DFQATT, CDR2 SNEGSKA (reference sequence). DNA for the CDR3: TGCAGTGCTGACATCCGGGGGTCCCCTAGGGAGACCCAGTACTTC. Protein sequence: CSADIRGSPRETQYF.

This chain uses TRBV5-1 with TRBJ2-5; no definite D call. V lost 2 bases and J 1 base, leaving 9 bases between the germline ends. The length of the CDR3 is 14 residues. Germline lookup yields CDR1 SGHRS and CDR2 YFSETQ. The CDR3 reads CASSFGAVQETQYF. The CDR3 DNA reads TGCGCCAGCAGCTTTGGCGCGGTCCAAGAGACCCAGTACTTC.

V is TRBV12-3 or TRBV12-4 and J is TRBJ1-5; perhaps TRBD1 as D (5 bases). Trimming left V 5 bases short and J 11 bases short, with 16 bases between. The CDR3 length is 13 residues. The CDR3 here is CASSTPGGGAQHF. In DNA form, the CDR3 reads TGTGCCAGCAGTACTCCAGGTGGGGGTGCCCAGCATTTT.

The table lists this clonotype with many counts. CDR3 DNA: TGCAGTGCTAGAGATAGGAGAGAAGGCAATACGCAGTATTTT. Encoded protein: CSARDRREGNTQYF. The V call is TRBV20-1, the J call TRBJ2-3; D uncertain. Deletions cut 0 bases from V and 7 bases from J, with 14 bases between. This CDR3 contains 14 residues. The germline gives CDR1 DFQATT, CDR2 SNEGSKA (reference sequence).

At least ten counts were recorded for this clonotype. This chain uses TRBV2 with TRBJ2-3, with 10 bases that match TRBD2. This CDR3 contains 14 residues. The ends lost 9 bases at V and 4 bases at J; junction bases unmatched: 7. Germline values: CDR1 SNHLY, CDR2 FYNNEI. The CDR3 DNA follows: TGTGCCAGTGAAAGCGGGGGGGGAGCAGATACGCAGTATTTT. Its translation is CASESGGGADTQYF.

For the CDR3, the DNA is TGTGCCAGCTCAAGCTTCACTGAAGCTTTCTTT. Protein sequence: CASSSFTEAFF. The chain links TRBV2 to TRBJ1-1, with D hard to call. V gave up 8 bases and J gave up 4 bases, with 8 bases separating them. This CDR3 comprises 11 residues. CDR1 is SNHLY and CDR2 is FYNNEI in the germline V gene. The whole variable domain, filled in from reference TRBV2 and TRBJ1-1, reads EPEVTQTPSHQVTQMGQEVILRCVPISNHLYFYWYRQILGQKVEFLVSFYNNEISEKSEIFDDQFSVERPDGSNFTLKIRSTKLEDSAMYFCASSSFTEAFFGQGTRLTVV.

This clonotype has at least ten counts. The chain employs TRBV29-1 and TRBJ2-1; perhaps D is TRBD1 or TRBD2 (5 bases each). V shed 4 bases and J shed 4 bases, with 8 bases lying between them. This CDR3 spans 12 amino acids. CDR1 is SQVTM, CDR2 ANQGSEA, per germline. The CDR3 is CSVAGAYNEQFF. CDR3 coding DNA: TGCAGCGTTGCCGGGGCATACAATGAGCAGTTCTTC.